The 32 T cell receptor beta chains presented below share a single source sample, sequenced in a study of immune evolution from preneoplasia to lung adenocarcinoma. Clones were sequenced by immunoSEQ multiplex PCR, and TCRdb holds only the in-frame ones, with some missing. This table holds about 2,700 clones, approximately 82% found once. Material for sequencing was FFPE atypical adenomatous hyperplasia tissue from the lung. As for subset: atypical adenomatous hyperplasia (AAH), lung preneoplasia. These receptor sequences come from a person aged 70 to 85 with lung adenocarcinoma.

This clone was counted a few times. V is TRBV29-1 and J is TRBJ1-4; 7 nucleotides align to TRBD1. The CDR3 totals 14 residues. Per germline, CDR1 SQVTM and CDR2 ANQGSEA. With 6 bases clipped from V and 5 bases from J, the junction kept 9 bases outside the gene matches. Here the CDR3 reads CSVRMGQKNEKLFF. The CDR3 DNA sequence: TGCAGCGTCCGCATGGGACAGAAAAATGAAAAACTGTTTTTT.

The V gene is TRBV4-2, the J gene TRBJ2-1; 10 bases map to TRBD1. Germline lookup yields CDR1 LGHNA and CDR2 YNFKEQ. With 0 bases clipped from V and 9 bases from J, the junction kept 11 bases outside the gene matches. The CDR3 spans 17 residues. CDR3 sequence: CASSQDGTGAHGIEQFF. CDR3 nucleotides: TGTGCCAGCAGCCAAGATGGGACAGGGGCCCACGGGATTGAGCAGTTCTTC.

The chain couples TRBV9 to TRBJ2-5; D is perhaps TRBD1 or TRBD2 (7 bases each). Germline CDR1 and CDR2: SGDLS and YYNGEE. The CDR3 has 14 residues. The V end lost 4 bases, the J end lost 5 bases, and 15 bases lay between the germline ends. The CDR3 spells CASSSGGTIETQYF. The CDR3 DNA reads TGTGCCAGCAGCTCAGGGGGGACTATTGAGACCCAGTACTTC.

In this sample, this clone turned up once. The rearrangement joins TRBV5-4 to TRBJ1-2, with no clear D. Germline V gene data show CDR1 as SGHNT and CDR2 as YYREEE (reference sequence). CDR3 length equals 14 residues. Trimming removed 0 bases at V and 2 bases at J, with 8 bases between. CDR3 DNA sequence: TGTGCCAGCAGCTTGGGGAGGGAGAACTATGGCTACACCTTC. Encoded protein: CASSLGRENYGYTF.

The chain links TRBV5-1 to TRBJ1-2, with a tentative D call TRBD1 (6 bases). The length of the CDR3 is 13 residues. V was pared by 2 bases and J by 7 bases, with 12 bases between. Germline V lookup: CDR1 SGHRS, CDR2 YFSETQ. In DNA form, the CDR3 reads TGCGCCAGCAGCTTAGCAGGGGTTCCTGGCTACACCTTC. This codes for CASSLAGVPGYTF.

V usage is TRBV5-1 and J usage is TRBJ2-1, with TRBD2 matching over 9 bases. V was pared by 4 bases and J by 8 bases, with 10 bases of the junction left unmatched. The germline CDR1 and CDR2 sequences are SGHRS and YFSETQ. This CDR3 contains 15 residues. The CDR3 reads CASSPLAGDRHEQFF. The CDR3 DNA sequence: TGCGCCAGCAGCCCTTTAGCGGGAGATCGCCATGAGCAGTTCTTC.

V usage is TRBV14 and J usage is TRBJ2-7; 8 nucleotides agree with TRBD1. The CDR3 totals 16 residues. Germline CDR1 reads SGHDN; CDR2 reads FVKESK. V was clipped by 4 bases and J by 6 bases; unmatched bases: 14. The CDR3 sequence: CASSREQGAPPLEQYF. DNA for the CDR3: TGTGCCAGCAGCCGCGAGCAGGGGGCTCCCCCCCTCGAGCAGTACTTC.

This chain uses TRBV14 with TRBJ1-5; unclear D gene. There are 13 residues in the CDR3. Germline V CDR1 and CDR2: SGHDN, FVKESK. Trimming took 6 bases from V and 3 from J, leaving 9 bases between them. The CDR3 nucleotides read TGTGCCAGCAGTCACTCATCCAATCAGCCCCAGCATTTT. Protein product: CASSHSSNQPQHF.

The chain recombines TRBV18 with TRBJ2-3; perhaps TRBD1 as D (5 bases). The CDR3 is made up of 15 amino acids. V was cut by 1 base and J by 6 bases, with 14 bases left in between. The germline gives CDR1 KGHSH, CDR2 LQKENI. The CDR3 region is CASSPQGQAHDTQYF. Written as DNA, the CDR3 is TGTGCCAGCTCACCACAAGGACAAGCACACGATACGCAGTATTTT.

The V and J genes are TRBV7-9 and TRBJ1-1, with D hard to call. Between the trimmed V and J ends, which lost 5 bases and 1 base, there was a span of 5 bases. This CDR3 is 12 amino acids long. CDR1 SEHNR and CDR2 FQNEAQ come from the germline V gene (reference sequence). The DNA of the CDR3 is TGTGCCAGCAGCCCACAGAACACTGAAGCTTTCTTT. It codes for CASSPQNTEAFF.

The chain uses TRBV30 and TRBJ1-3; the D gene is possibly TRBD1 (5 bases). The CDR3 is 14 residues long. CDR1 and CDR2 from the germline V gene are GTSNPN and SVGIG (reference sequence). V was shortened by 4 bases and J by 1 base, with 11 bases between the two germline ends. CDR3 DNA: TGTGCCTGGAATCGTGCAGGGTCTGGAAACACCATATATTTT. This codes for CAWNRAGSGNTIYF.

This clone was detected a few times. This chain uses TRBV30 with TRBJ1-2, with D perhaps matching TRBD1 (6 bases). Germline lookup yields CDR1 GTSNPN and CDR2 SVGIG (reference sequence). The CDR3 is made up of 16 amino acids. Between the trimmed V and J ends, which lost 2 bases and 4 bases, there was a span of 20 bases. CDR3 sequence reads: CAWSTLRAGASYGYTF. The DNA for the CDR3 is TGTGCCTGGAGTACCCTCCGGGCAGGGGCAAGCTATGGCTACACCTTC.

V is TRBV4-1 and J is TRBJ2-7; TRBD1 aligns across 10 bases. V was pared by 1 base and J by 3 bases, with 3 bases of the junction left unmatched. CDR1 MGHRA and CDR2 YSYEKL come from the germline V gene. CDR3 length: 15 amino acids. The CDR3 region is CASSQGGQGDYEQYF. In DNA form, the CDR3 reads TGCGCCAGCAGCCAAGGCGGACAGGGGGACTACGAGCAGTACTTC.

The rearrangement joins TRBV5-1 to TRBJ2-6; tentatively, D is TRBD1 (7 bases). CDR1 SGHRS and CDR2 YFSETQ come from the germline V gene. V lost 5 bases and J 2 bases, leaving 20 bases between the germline ends. The CDR3 totals 18 residues. The CDR3 sequence is CASRFIRGRGAGANVLTF. DNA of the CDR3: TGCGCCAGCAGGTTTATAAGGGGGCGCGGGGCTGGGGCCAACGTCCTGACTTTC.

V gene TRBV5-4 combines with J gene TRBJ2-7; D is perhaps TRBD1 (5 bases). The CDR3 runs 13 residues. The V gene lost 1 base and the J gene lost 4 bases, with 9 bases spanning the gap. Germline assignment: CDR1 SGHNT and CDR2 YYREEE (reference sequence). CDR3 sequence reads: CASSLHRSYEQYF. CDR3 DNA sequence: TGTGCCAGCAGCTTGCACAGGTCTTACGAGCAGTACTTC.

V is TRBV27 and J is TRBJ1-5, with D hard to call. Trimming took off 4 bases at V and 4 bases at J, with 8 bases between the two ends. Germline-derived CDR1 and CDR2 are MNHEY and SMNVEV (reference sequence). This CDR3 has 13 residues. CDR3 protein: CASSSRPNQPQHF. The CDR3 nucleotides read TGTGCCAGCAGTTCACGGCCGAATCAGCCCCAGCATTTT.

The chain is built from TRBV6-6 and TRBJ1-1; D not resolved. This CDR3 has 13 residues. Trimming left V 5 bases short and J 3 bases short, with 10 bases between. Germline CDR1 MNHNY, CDR2 SVGAGI (reference sequence). The CDR3 spells CASSPSVYTEAFF. The DNA for the CDR3 is TGTGCCAGCAGTCCGTCTGTTTACACTGAAGCTTTCTTT.

The chain joins TRBV14 to TRBJ2-1; 12 nucleotides align to TRBD2. The germline V gene has CDR1 SGHDN and CDR2 FVKESK. V was pared by 10 bases and J by 9 bases, with 10 bases of the junction left unmatched. The CDR3 is made up of 14 amino acids. CDR3 sequence (DNA): TGTGCCACCAAGACTAGCGGGAGTCTTGGTGAGCAGTTCTTC. Translation gives CATKTSGSLGEQFF. Variable domain in full (rest from reference TRBV14 and TRBJ2-1): EAGVTQFPSHSVIEKGQTVTLRCDPISGHDNLYWYRRVMGKEIKFLLHFVKESKQDESGMPNNRFLAERTGGTYSTLKVQPAELEDSGVYFCATKTSGSLGEQFFGPGTRLTVL.

The V and J genes are TRBV28 and TRBJ2-7, with D perhaps matching TRBD1 (6 bases). V lost 1 base to trimming and J lost 4 bases, with 17 bases between them. Germline V lookup: CDR1 MDHEN, CDR2 SYDVKM. The CDR3 totals 16 residues. The CDR3 DNA reads TGTGCCAGCAGTTTATCCCGACAGGCCGGTTCGTACGAGCAGTACTTC. This sequence encodes CASSLSRQAGSYEQYF.

V is TRBV18 and J is TRBJ1-1; D remains unclear. V was cut by 4 bases and J by 1 base, with 10 bases left in between. Germline CDR1 and CDR2: KGHSH and LQKENI. The CDR3 has 14 residues. As DNA, the CDR3 is TGTGCCAGCTCACGGACCCCGGGGAACACTGAAGCTTTCTTT. Translating gives CASSRTPGNTEAFF. The whole variable domain, filled in from reference TRBV18 and TRBJ1-1, reads NAGVMQNPRHLVRRRGQEARLRCSPMKGHSHVYWYRQLPEEGLKFMVYLQKENIIDESGMPKERFSAEFPKEGPSILRIQQVVRGDSAAYFCASSRTPGNTEAFFGQGTRLTVV.

The chain is built from TRBV19 and TRBJ1-1; the D is unclear. Germline V CDR1 and CDR2: LNHDA, SQIVND (reference sequence). Deletions cut 3 bases from V and 3 bases from J, with 14 bases between. The CDR3 consists of 15 residues. CDR3 amino acids: CASSMALGRYTEAFF. The CDR3 DNA is TGTGCCAGTAGTATGGCGTTGGGCAGATACACTGAAGCTTTCTTT.

The rearrangement links TRBV27 to TRBJ2-5, with TRBD2 matching 14 bases. Germline V gene sequence: CDR1 MNHEY, CDR2 SMNVEV (reference sequence). The CDR3 length is 15 residues. J lost 5 bases, V lost 8 bases, and 7 bases had no gene match. CDR3: CASQRLAGGRETQYF. The CDR3, as DNA: TGTGCCAGCCAACGACTAGCGGGAGGGCGGGAGACCCAGTACTTC.

In DNA form, the CDR3 reads TGTGCCAGCAGCTTAGCTGGGGGGCTGGAGACCCAGTACTTC. Translation: CASSLAGGLETQYF. V and J are TRBV7-6 and TRBJ2-5, with D possibly called TRBD1 or TRBD2 (6 bases each). Germline-derived CDR1 and CDR2 are SGHVS and FNYEAQ. Trimming removed 0 bases at V and 5 bases at J, with 10 bases between. CDR3 length: 14 residues.

This chain links TRBV5-1 with TRBJ1-1; no firm D call. This CDR3 comprises 13 residues. Germline assignment: CDR1 SGHRS and CDR2 YFSETQ. V gave up 4 bases and J gave up 7 bases, with 14 bases separating them. The CDR3 bases are TGCGCCAGCAGCGTTGGAAAGGACGGTGAAGCTTTCTTT. This sequence encodes CASSVGKDGEAFF. Supplemented by reference TRBV5-1 and TRBJ1-1, the full variable domain reads KAGVTQTPRYLIKTRGQQVTLSCSPISGHRSVSWYQQTPGQGLQFLFEYFSETQRNKGNFPGRFSGRQFSNSRSEMNVSTLELGDSALYLCASSVGKDGEAFFGQGTRLTVV.

This chain connects TRBV27 to TRBJ2-3; D may be TRBD1 (6 bases). The length of the CDR3 is 14 residues. V was shortened by 2 bases and J by 4 bases, with 10 bases between the two germline ends. The germline CDR1 and CDR2 sequences are MNHEY and SMNVEV (reference sequence). CDR3 sequence (DNA): TGTGCCAGCAGTTTAAAAAGGACAGCAGATACGCAGTATTTT. Amino acid sequence: CASSLKRTADTQYF.

This clone was picked up one time. The V and J genes are TRBV4-1 and TRBJ1-5; no firm D call. The CDR3 has 14 amino acids. Trimming removed 3 bases from V and 4 bases from J, with 10 bases in between. Looked up from germline, CDR1 is MGHRA and CDR2 is YSYEKL. CDR3: CASSHPDINQPQHF. In DNA form, the CDR3 reads TGCGCCAGCAGCCACCCCGACATAAATCAGCCCCAGCATTTT.

V is TRBV28 and J is TRBJ1-4, with TRBD1 identical over 8 bases. The CDR3 is made up of 14 amino acids. The ends lost 2 bases at V and 4 bases at J; junction bases unmatched: 0. CDR1 MDHEN and CDR2 SYDVKM come from the germline V gene. The CDR3 reads CASSLTGGNEKLFF. CDR3 DNA: TGTGCCAGCAGTTTAACAGGGGGTAATGAAAAACTGTTTTTT.

The V call is TRBV27, the J call TRBJ2-5; 11 bases line up with TRBD2. Trimming at V came to 5 bases and at J to 5 bases, leaving 7 bases not matched to a gene. The germline V gene encodes CDR1 MNHEY and CDR2 SMNVEV (reference sequence). The CDR3 is 15 residues long. The CDR3 reads CASSPPLAGVETQYF. CDR3 in DNA: TGTGCCAGCAGTCCGCCACTAGCGGGAGTTGAGACCCAGTACTTC.

The chain has TRBV7-3 and TRBJ2-5; D ambiguous. The CDR3 spans 13 residues. V lost 3 bases, J lost 4 bases, and 9 bases lay in between. Germline CDR1 reads SGHTA; CDR2 reads FQGTGA. The DNA of the CDR3 is TGTGCCAGCAGCTTGGATCTTGGAGAGACCCAGTACTTC. Protein: CASSLDLGETQYF.

The chain recombines TRBV2 with TRBJ1-5, with 8 positions matching TRBD1. Germline V lookup: CDR1 SNHLY, CDR2 FYNNEI. This CDR3 is built from 15 residues. With V trimmed by 2 bases and J by 6 bases, 6 bases remained unmatched. The CDR3 DNA sequence: TGTGCCAGCAGTGAACGCAGGGGGCAGTTTCAGCCCCAGCATTTT. It specifies CASSERRGQFQPQHF.

The rearrangement links TRBV10-3 to TRBJ1-1; D not certain. This CDR3 is built from 14 residues. V lost 4 bases to trimming and J lost 1 base, with 10 bases between them. Germline V gene lookup returns CDR1 ENHRY and CDR2 SYGVKD. CDR3 sequence reads: CAISVKGTNTEAFF. The CDR3 nucleotides read TGTGCCATCAGTGTAAAGGGAACGAACACTGAAGCTTTCTTT.

V is TRBV7-3 and J is TRBJ2-1; 10 nucleotides match TRBD2. The CDR3 consists of 17 residues. The ends lost 5 bases at V and 7 bases at J; junction bases unmatched: 14. Looked up from germline, CDR1 is SGHTA and CDR2 is FQGTGA. CDR3 nucleotides: TGTGCCAGCAGCCCCCTGGGGGTGAGCGGGAGGGGGAATGAGCAGTTCTTC. This sequence encodes CASSPLGVSGRGNEQFF.